The clone carrying this TCR beta chain appeared a few times. Germline-derived CDR1 and CDR2 are SGHKS and YYEKEE (reference sequence). With 4 bases removed from V and 8 bases from J, the gap between germline ends came to 18 bases. This CDR3 spans 15 amino acids. Preparation of the TCRbeta library involved a method that used unique molecular identifiers. TCRdb used MiXCR to reprocess the PCR reads, holding one entry per CDR3 protein. The sample includes about 600,000 distinct CDR3 sequences, roughly 13% of them seen just once. The data were obtained in a study of T-cell reconstitution after alpha-beta-depleted transplantation in children.

This chain uses TRBV5-5 with TRBJ1-4; tentative D call: TRBD1 (5 bases). Specimen: PBMCs, mostly from graft donor cells, collected 360 days after TCRalphabeta/CD19-depleted stem cell transplant. This TCR was recovered from a male patient younger than 18 who had a stem cell transplant for acute myeloid leukemia, so the T cells may come from the graft donor. The CDR3 bases are TGTGCCAGCAGCCCGCTGTGGGACCCCGGGGAAAAACTGTTTTTT. Protein product: CASSPLWDPGEKLFF.